The 31 T cell receptor beta chains below come from one sample, sequenced in a study of persistence of HIV-infected CD4 T cells. This was the immunoSEQ version 4 assay in survey mode. Measured with immunoSEQ multiplex PCR; TCRdb has only the in-frame clones, and not every one. Here the sample spans more than 45,000 clones, approximately 72% being singletons. What these receptors recognize is not known. The stimulus was lysate of CMV-infected fibroblasts, about 10 ug/mL. CD40L/CD69 double-negative CD45RO-high memory CD4+ T cells were collected. The material sequenced was CD4+ T cells sorted from PBMCs after approximately 19-hour stimulation, taken from a patient who received antiretroviral therapy. These TCRs come from an adult man with HIV who was CMV-seropositive.

This rearrangement joins TRBV5-4 to TRBJ2-5, with TRBD1 matching 7 bases. Germline-derived CDR1 and CDR2 are SGHNT and YYREEE (reference sequence). The CDR3 totals 15 residues. V lost 0 bases to trimming and J lost 3 bases; unmatched junction nucleotides: 5. CDR3 protein: CASSLGPGTEETQYF. In DNA, the CDR3 is TGTGCCAGCAGCTTGGGGCCCGGGACAGAAGAGACCCAGTACTTC.

The rearrangement links TRBV7-2 to TRBJ2-4, with 11 positions matching TRBD1. Germline V gives CDR1 SGHTA, CDR2 FQGNSA. This CDR3 has 14 residues. The ends lost 5 bases at V and 6 bases at J; junction bases unmatched: 3. The CDR3 spells CASSADRGRNIQYF. In DNA, the CDR3 is TGTGCCAGCAGCGCGGACAGGGGGCGAAACATTCAGTACTTC.

The gene calls are TRBV30 and TRBJ2-5, with D uncertain. Germline V gives CDR1 GTSNPN, CDR2 SVGIG (reference sequence). The V gene lost 0 bases and the J gene lost 2 bases, with 10 bases spanning the gap. This CDR3 has 14 amino acids. CDR3 DNA: TGTGCCTGGAGTGTCGGATACGTACAAGAGACCCAGTACTTC. Amino acids: CAWSVGYVQETQYF.

This clone was found once. This chain uses TRBV3-1 (or the pseudogene TRBV3-2) with TRBJ1-1, with D tentatively TRBD1 (6 bases). Per the germline V gene, CDR1 is LGHDT and CDR2 is YNNKEL (reference sequence). V was cut by 4 bases and J by 4 bases, with 13 bases left in between. The CDR3 is 14 amino acids. The CDR3 DNA reads as TGTGCCAGCAGCCTCCGACAGGCCCTCACTGAAGCTTTCTTT. It is translated as CASSLRQALTEAFF.

V is TRBV6-5 and J is TRBJ1-3; D gene ambiguous. The length of the CDR3 is 15 residues. The V gene lost 6 bases and the J gene lost 4 bases, with 16 bases spanning the gap. Per the germline V gene, CDR1 is MNHEY and CDR2 is SVGAGI. Here the CDR3 DNA reads TGTGCCAGCAGGCCTCCAGAGGGCTCCGGAAACACCATATATTTT. This encodes CASRPPEGSGNTIYF.

The CDR3 bases are TGTGCCAGCAGGGTAGATACAGGGGTCGATACGCAGTATTTT. Its translation: CASRVDTGVDTQYF. The chain has TRBV2 and TRBJ2-3, with 7 bases aligning to TRBD1. The CDR3 totals 14 residues. The junction had 9 bases not matched to a gene; V was cut back by 6 bases and J by 6 bases. Germline lookup yields CDR1 SNHLY and CDR2 FYNNEI.

This clone was detected once. The genes are TRBV10-3 and TRBJ1-5, with 7 bases lining up with TRBD1. CDR3 length equals 13 residues. The V and J ends lost 10 bases and 5 bases, in that order; junction bases with no gene match: 8. Germline V gives CDR1 ENHRY, CDR2 SYGVKD. The DNA of the CDR3 is TGTGCCAGCAACAGGGGTAACGATCAGCCCCAGCATTTT. This translates into CASNRGNDQPQHF.

The rearrangement links TRBV19 to TRBJ1-5; maybe TRBD1 (5 bases). With 6 bases removed from V and 2 bases from J, the gap between germline ends came to 11 bases. The CDR3 extends over 14 amino acids. CDR1 and CDR2 (germline): LNHDA, SQIVND (reference sequence). CDR3 region: CASSPTGGNQPQHF. The CDR3 DNA reads TGTGCCAGTAGCCCAACAGGAGGCAATCAGCCCCAGCATTTT.

The chain employs TRBV19 and TRBJ1-3; unclear D gene. CDR3 length equals 16 residues. V lost 3 bases and J 0 bases, leaving 12 bases between the germline ends. Germline CDR1 is LNHDA and CDR2 is SQIVND (reference sequence). This chain's CDR3 is CASSISGFTSGNTIYF. The CDR3 nucleotides read TGTGCCAGTAGTATCAGTGGCTTCACCTCTGGAAACACCATATATTTT.

This clone was detected only a few times. The rearrangement uses TRBV5-1 and TRBJ1-1, with D hard to call. CDR1 is SGHRS, CDR2 YFSETQ, per germline. This CDR3 spans 15 amino acids. The V end lost 0 bases, the J end lost 0 bases, and 9 bases lay between the germline ends. The CDR3 DNA follows: TGCGCCAGCAGCTTGGGAGCGCGGATGAACACTGAAGCTTTCTTT. It translates to CASSLGARMNTEAFF.

J is TRBJ2-7 and V is TRBV14; D may be TRBD1 (6 bases). Germline values: CDR1 SGHDN, CDR2 FVKESK. CDR3 length: 15 residues. The V end lost 3 bases, the J end lost 3 bases, and 15 bases lay between the germline ends. The CDR3, as DNA: TGTGCCAGCAGCCACATACAGGGCCCTTTCTACGAGCAGTACTTC. This sequence encodes CASSHIQGPFYEQYF.

V and J are TRBV4-2 and TRBJ2-1; D remains ambiguous. The ends were cut back, 0 bases at V and 6 bases at J, with 15 bases in the middle. The germline gives CDR1 LGHNA, CDR2 YNFKEQ. This CDR3 is 16 amino acids long. DNA for the CDR3: TGTGCCAGCAGCCAAGATCGTCAAGTCCGATTCAATGAGCAGTTCTTC. Amino acids: CASSQDRQVRFNEQFF.

J is TRBJ2-2 and V is TRBV5-4; 9 nucleotides align to TRBD1. The CDR3 loop spans 18 amino acids. Germline-derived CDR1 and CDR2 are SGHNT and YYREEE (reference sequence). J lost 0 bases, V lost 3 bases, and 9 bases had no gene match. The CDR3 DNA is TGTGCCAGCAGCTCCGACAGGGGGAGTAAAGCGAACACCGGGGAGCTGTTTTTT. Protein: CASSSDRGSKANTGELFF.

The chain carries TRBV5-1 and TRBJ2-7, with 9 bases aligning to TRBD1. The CDR3 runs 13 residues. V shed 4 bases, J shed 7 bases, and the junction held 6 bases outside the gene matches. The germline V gene encodes CDR1 SGHRS and CDR2 YFSETQ. The CDR3 DNA sequence: TGCGCCAGCAGCGGGGGGACAGGGAAGGAGCAGTACTTC. Residues: CASSGGTGKEQYF.

The V and J genes are TRBV7-6 and TRBJ2-5, with 9 positions matching TRBD2. The V gene end was trimmed by 0 bases and the J gene end by 2 bases; junction bases not matched to a gene: 4. The CDR3 sequence is 16 residues long. CDR1 and CDR2 from the germline V gene are SGHVS and FNYEAQ. DNA for the CDR3: TGTGCCAGCAGCTTAGCAAGGCTAGCGGGGCAAGAGACCCAGTACTTC. This gives the protein CASSLARLAGQETQYF.

This clone was counted a single time. This sequence joins TRBV5-1 and TRBJ2-2, with TRBD1 matching 9 bases. The CDR3 totals 16 residues. After removal of 0 bases from V and 4 bases from J, the junction contained 4 bases not matched to a gene. Germline loops: CDR1 SGHRS, CDR2 YFSETQ. CDR3 bases: TGCGCCAGCAGCTTGGCAGGGACAGGGACCACCGGGGAGCTGTTTTTT. Residues: CASSLAGTGTTGELFF.

The chain recombines TRBV3-1 (or the pseudogene TRBV3-2) with TRBJ2-7, with TRBD2 matching over 8 bases. Per the germline V gene, CDR1 is LGHDT and CDR2 is YNNKEL (reference sequence). The ends lost 4 bases at V and 6 bases at J; junction bases unmatched: 20. The CDR3 spans 18 residues. As DNA, the CDR3 is TGTGCCAGCAGCCGAAAGGGGAGAGGAGCGGGGGTCGGTGGCGAGCAGTACTTC. Translating gives CASSRKGRGAGVGGEQYF.

The count of this clone is one. The chain recombines TRBV7-9 with TRBJ2-7, with 8 bases matching TRBD1. CDR1 and CDR2 (germline): SEHNR, FQNEAQ (reference sequence). The J segment lost 4 bases and the V segment lost 5 bases, leaving 10 bases of the junction unmatched. CDR3 length: 15 amino acids. The CDR3 spells CASSHFDRGLYEQYF. CDR3 bases: TGTGCCAGCAGCCACTTCGACAGGGGTTTGTACGAGCAGTACTTC.

The table lists this clone with a few counts. This rearrangement joins TRBV7-9 to TRBJ1-6; D remains unclear. Trimming took off 1 base at V and 7 bases at J, with 11 bases between the two ends. Per germline, CDR1 SEHNR and CDR2 FQNEAQ (reference sequence). This CDR3 is 15 amino acids long. CDR3 protein: CASSLVGVRNSPLHF. The CDR3 DNA reads as TGTGCCAGCAGCTTAGTCGGGGTTCGGAATTCACCCCTCCACTTT.

The chain recombines TRBV7-9 with TRBJ2-2; D not resolved. There are 14 residues in the CDR3. In germline, CDR1 is SEHNR, CDR2 FQNEAQ (reference sequence). The V end was cut by 3 bases, the J end by 0 bases, with 5 bases between. CDR3 residues: CASSFSANTGELFF. CDR3 DNA: TGTGCCAGCAGCTTTTCCGCGAACACCGGGGAGCTGTTTTTT.

In its sample, this clone was seen once. The chain joins TRBV6-5 to TRBJ2-7; D may be TRBD2 (6 bases). V was cut by 4 bases and J by 3 bases, with 13 bases left in between. The CDR3 consists of 14 residues. Germline V lookup: CDR1 MNHEY, CDR2 SVGAGI. In DNA, the CDR3 is TGTGCCAGCAGTTTAAGACCGGGAGTCTACGAGCAGTACTTC. Translated: CASSLRPGVYEQYF.

This clone has a handful of counts. This chain links TRBV20-1 with TRBJ1-1; TRBD1 is a possible D gene (5 bases). The V gene lost 4 bases and the J gene lost 3 bases, with 6 bases spanning the gap. This CDR3 is 11 amino acids long. Germline loops: CDR1 DFQATT, CDR2 SNEGSKA (reference sequence). In DNA form, the CDR3 reads TGCAGTGCTACAGGGCACACTGAAGCTTTCTTT. Translated, it gives CSATGHTEAFF.

This clone was observed a few times. The chain is built from TRBV7-9 and TRBJ2-7; D is ambiguous. The CDR3 length is 10 residues. In germline, CDR1 is SEHNR, CDR2 FQNEAQ (reference sequence). Trimming left V 8 bases short and J 4 bases short, with 6 bases between. CDR3 sequence: CASAQYEQYF. The CDR3 DNA follows: TGTGCCAGCGCTCAATACGAGCAGTACTTC.

The rearrangement joins TRBV7-2 to TRBJ2-7, with no clear D. The germline V and J ends were trimmed by 0 bases and 3 bases, with 9 bases remaining between them. The CDR3 extends over 14 amino acids. From germline, CDR1 is SGHTA and CDR2 FQGNSA. CDR3 nucleotide sequence: TGTGCCAGCAGCTTAGCGTATAACAGCTACGAGCAGTACTTC. Amino acids: CASSLAYNSYEQYF. The full variable domain, its missing parts supplied by reference TRBV7-2 and TRBJ2-7, is GAGVSQSPSNKVTEKGKDVELRCDPISGHTALYWYRQSLGQGLEFLIYFQGNSAPDKSGLPSDRFSAERTGGSVSTLTIQRTQQEDSAVYLCASSLAYNSYEQYFGPGTRLTVT.

J is TRBJ1-1 and V is TRBV7-9; TRBD1 is a possible D gene (6 bases). V lost 3 bases and J lost 2, with 10 bases in between. Germline-derived CDR1 and CDR2 are SEHNR and FQNEAQ (reference sequence). The CDR3 has 14 residues. The CDR3 loop reads CASSFRGENTEAFF. The CDR3 nucleotides read TGTGCCAGCAGCTTCAGGGGAGAAAACACTGAAGCTTTCTTT.

This clone was detected a few times. The chain is built from TRBV6-1 and TRBJ2-7; maybe TRBD1 (6 bases). This CDR3 contains 18 residues. Trimming cost V 3 bases and J 1 base, with 22 bases left between them. Germline lookup yields CDR1 MNHNS and CDR2 SASEGT. CDR3 protein: CASSETDVTGPRSYEQYF. The CDR3 region has the DNA TGTGCCAGCAGTGAGACGGACGTGACAGGCCCCAGATCCTACGAGCAGTACTTC.

This clone has just one count. The chain joins TRBV6-5 to TRBJ2-4; 9 nucleotides match TRBD1. Germline V gives CDR1 MNHEY, CDR2 SVGAGI. The CDR3 is 15 amino acids. Germline trimming cut 9 bases from V and 0 bases from J; bases unmatched to any gene: 6. The CDR3 protein is CASTRQGEAKNIQYF. In nucleotides, the CDR3 is TGTGCCAGTACCCGACAGGGGGAAGCCAAAAACATTCAGTACTTC.

The J gene is TRBJ1-5, the V gene TRBV7-9; the D is unclear. Germline CDR1 is SEHNR and CDR2 is FQNEAQ (reference sequence). V lost 1 base and J 9 bases, leaving 13 bases between the germline ends. This CDR3 has 14 amino acids. The CDR3 DNA sequence: TGTGCCAGCAGCTTAGGTCGGACGAAATCGCCCCAGCATTTT. Protein sequence: CASSLGRTKSPQHF.

This clone was observed a handful of times. The rearrangement uses TRBV5-1 and TRBJ1-2, with 8 bases matching TRBD1. Germline trimming cut 4 bases from V and 7 bases from J; bases unmatched to any gene: 15. The CDR3 runs 16 residues. Per the germline V gene, CDR1 is SGHRS and CDR2 is YFSETQ. Written as DNA, the CDR3 is TGCGCCAGCAGCCCACCAGCGACAGGGACAGGATCTGGCTACACCTTC. Translated: CASSPPATGTGSGYTF.

This chain uses TRBV6-5 with TRBJ1-2; a possible D gene is TRBD1 (5 bases). CDR1 and CDR2 (germline): MNHEY, SVGAGI. The CDR3 consists of 12 residues. V was cut by 8 bases and J by 8 bases, with 15 bases left in between. CDR3 coding DNA: TGTGCCAGCCTAATTGCCCGGGGCGGCTACACCTTC. Its translation is CASLIARGGYTF.

The chain carries TRBV4-1 and TRBJ2-2, with D perhaps matching TRBD2 (6 bases). Germline CDR1 is MGHRA and CDR2 is YSYEKL. The CDR3 spans 16 residues. Trimming removed 3 bases at V and 0 bases at J, with 11 bases between. The chain's CDR3 is CASSHWTGANTGELFF. CDR3 bases: TGCGCCAGCAGCCACTGGACGGGGGCGAACACCGGGGAGCTGTTTTTT.